These 17 T cell receptor beta chains share one sample of origin, sequenced in a study of control samples from healthy donors and cancer patients. Profiling relied on immunoSEQ multiplex PCR, and the TCRdb table lists in-frame clones only, not all of them. This repertoire shows about 70,000 clones, roughly 84% found once; its top ten account for around 30%. Sequenced: blood. These receptors were obtained from a man aged 50-59 years in good health.

The chain combines TRBV30 with TRBJ2-5; unclear D gene. V lost 5 bases and J lost 5, with 6 bases in between. This CDR3 spans 10 amino acids. Germline lookup yields CDR1 GTSNPN and CDR2 SVGIG (reference sequence). The CDR3 nucleotides are TGTGCCTGGCTGCGGGAGACCCAGTACTTC. Its translation: CAWLRETQYF.

The V gene is TRBV6-6, the J gene TRBJ2-1; 10 bases are a match to TRBD2. The CDR3 runs to 13 residues. After removal of 5 bases from V and 8 bases from J, the junction contained 3 bases not matched to a gene. Germline values: CDR1 MNHNY, CDR2 SVGAGI (reference sequence). CDR3 amino acids: CASSSGRAYEQFF. CDR3 bases: TGTGCCAGCAGTAGCGGGAGGGCATATGAGCAGTTCTTC.

The chain carries TRBV7-2 and TRBJ1-2; possibly TRBD1 for D (6 bases). The CDR3 contains 15 residues. Germline V CDR1 and CDR2: SGHTA, FQGNSA. Trimming cost V 1 base and J 2 bases, with 11 bases left between them. The CDR3 loop reads CASSLVQGINYGYTF. CDR3 coding DNA: TGTGCCAGCAGCTTAGTCCAGGGGATCAACTATGGCTACACCTTC.

To note about this clone: Distinct nucleotide sequences in the sample also encode this CDR3. The chain has TRBV11-2 and TRBJ2-5; D not certain. This CDR3 is built from 11 residues. The V end lost 5 bases, the J end lost 2 bases, and 3 bases lay between the germline ends. The germline V gene has CDR1 SGHAT and CDR2 FQNNGV. The DNA of the CDR3 is TGTGCCAGCAGCCCACAAGAGACCCAGTACTTC. It is translated as CASSPQETQYF.

The V call is TRBV5-4, the J call TRBJ1-1, with D perhaps TRBD1 (6 bases). This CDR3 region has 15 residues. Between the trimmed V and J ends, which lost 0 bases and 7 bases, there was a span of 16 bases. In germline, CDR1 is SGHNT, CDR2 YYREEE (reference sequence). The CDR3 DNA reads as TGTGCCAGCAGCTTGGCCCCCTCGACAGGAATTGAAGCTTTCTTT. Translation gives CASSLAPSTGIEAFF.

V and J are TRBV6-6 and TRBJ2-7; a weak D match, TRBD1 (7 bases). CDR3 length equals 13 residues. Germline CDR1 reads MNHNY; CDR2 reads SVGAGI (reference sequence). Trimming took off 7 bases at V and 2 bases at J, with 12 bases between the two ends. This CDR3 is CASTPRGAYEQYF. The CDR3 DNA is TGTGCCAGCACACCCAGGGGGGCCTACGAGCAGTACTTC.

The chain couples TRBV6-4 to TRBJ2-1, with 9 bases that match TRBD1. Germline CDR1 and CDR2: MRHNA and SNTAGT. Unmatched junction bases numbered 9, after V lost 4 bases and J lost 8 bases. The CDR3 runs to 15 residues. The CDR3 spells CASSGGDRGSDEQFF. In DNA, the CDR3 is TGTGCCAGCAGTGGAGGAGACAGGGGGTCGGATGAGCAGTTCTTC.

In DNA form, the CDR3 reads TGCGCCAGCAGCCAAGAGGCTTGGACAGGGAGTGACACCGGGGAGCTGTTTTTT. It is translated as CASSQEAWTGSDTGELFF. The J gene is TRBJ2-2, the V gene TRBV4-3; 8 bases are shared with TRBD1. With V trimmed by 0 bases and J by 3 bases, 9 bases remained unmatched. The CDR3 consists of 18 residues. Per the germline V gene, CDR1 is LGHNA and CDR2 is YSLEER.

This chain links TRBV9 with TRBJ2-1; TRBD2 aligns across 7 bases. The J segment lost 1 base and the V segment lost 4 bases, leaving 8 bases of the junction unmatched. Germline V lookup: CDR1 SGDLS, CDR2 YYNGEE. The CDR3 has 16 residues. The DNA for the CDR3 is TGTGCCAGCAGCTCCCTGGCGGGAGAATCCTACAATGAGCAGTTCTTC. Protein product: CASSSLAGESYNEQFF.

The chain carries TRBV7-2 and TRBJ1-1, with unresolved D. Trimming pared 6 bases from V and 7 bases from J, leaving 15 bases between. This CDR3 region has 13 residues. Germline V gene sequence: CDR1 SGHTA, CDR2 FQGNSA. This CDR3 is CASRTPGQYEAFF. CDR3 nucleotide sequence: TGTGCCAGCAGGACACCTGGGCAGTATGAAGCTTTCTTT.

The rearrangement uses TRBV9 and TRBJ2-7; D call uncertain. V was shortened by 0 bases and J by 2 bases, with 9 bases between the two germline ends. Germline V gene data show CDR1 as SGDLS and CDR2 as YYNGEE. The CDR3 is made up of 14 amino acids. The DNA for the CDR3 is TGTGCCAGCAGCGTAGCACAGCTTGCCTACGAGCAGTACTTC. Its translation: CASSVAQLAYEQYF.

The chain links TRBV2 to TRBJ1-2, with D possibly matching TRBD1 (6 bases). Trimming took 8 bases from V and 5 from J, leaving 15 bases between them. CDR1 and CDR2 (germline): SNHLY, FYNNEI. The CDR3 runs 13 residues. The DNA of the CDR3 is TGTGCCAGCCTGAGGGGGGGCGCTTATGGCTACACCTTC. As protein: CASLRGGAYGYTF.

This sequence joins TRBV9 and TRBJ2-5; 9 bases map to TRBD2. This CDR3 has 15 residues. Germline trimming cut 4 bases from V and 0 bases from J; bases unmatched to any gene: 4. The germline V gene has CDR1 SGDLS and CDR2 YYNGEE. The CDR3 sequence is CASSYSGGHQETQYF. CDR3 nucleotide sequence: TGTGCCAGCAGCTATAGCGGGGGCCACCAAGAGACCCAGTACTTC.

The chain is built from TRBV2 and TRBJ1-5; unclear D gene. Deletions cut 5 bases from V and 8 bases from J, with 16 bases between. CDR3 length equals 14 residues. Germline CDR1 and CDR2: SNHLY and FYNNEI. Here the CDR3 reads CASSWRPSLEPQHF. The CDR3 DNA sequence: TGTGCCAGCAGTTGGCGGCCGTCTCTGGAGCCCCAGCATTTT. The entire variable domain, with the rest obtained from reference TRBV2 and TRBJ1-5, is as follows: EPEVTQTPSHQVTQMGQEVILRCVPISNHLYFYWYRQILGQKVEFLVSFYNNEISEKSEIFDDQFSVERPDGSNFTLKIRSTKLEDSAMYFCASSWRPSLEPQHFGDGTRLSIL.

The V gene is TRBV7-3, the J gene TRBJ2-5; D not certain. The V end was cut by 2 bases, the J end by 7 bases, with 14 bases between. Germline CDR1 SGHTA, CDR2 FQGTGA. CDR3 length equals 14 residues. The CDR3 sequence is CASSLGPIGGTQYF. The CDR3 nucleotides read TGTGCCAGCAGCTTAGGACCCATTGGCGGGACCCAGTACTTC.

This clone was picked up a small number of times. V and J are TRBV9 and TRBJ2-1, with 7 bases lining up with TRBD1. Germline values: CDR1 SGDLS, CDR2 YYNGEE. The CDR3 spans 15 residues. Trimming took 0 bases from V and 4 from J; bases not matched to a gene: 4. This CDR3 is CASSVEGQTYNEQFF. In DNA, the CDR3 is TGTGCCAGCAGCGTAGAGGGACAGACTTACAATGAGCAGTTCTTC. Based on the CDR3 plus reference TRBV9 and TRBJ2-1, the full variable domain is DSGVTQTPKHLITATGQRVTLRCSPRSGDLSVYWYQQSLDQGLQFLIQYYNGEERAKGNILERFSAQQFPDLHSELNLSSLELGDSALYFCASSVEGQTYNEQFFGPGTRLTVL.

The chain links TRBV5-8 to TRBJ2-1; 8 bases align to TRBD2. Trimming removed 0 bases from V and 9 bases from J; junction bases left unmatched: 5. In germline, CDR1 is SGHTS, CDR2 YDEGEE. This CDR3 contains 14 residues. The CDR3 reads CASSLGLASGEQFF. The CDR3 DNA follows: TGTGCCAGCAGCTTGGGACTAGCGTCTGGTGAGCAGTTCTTC.